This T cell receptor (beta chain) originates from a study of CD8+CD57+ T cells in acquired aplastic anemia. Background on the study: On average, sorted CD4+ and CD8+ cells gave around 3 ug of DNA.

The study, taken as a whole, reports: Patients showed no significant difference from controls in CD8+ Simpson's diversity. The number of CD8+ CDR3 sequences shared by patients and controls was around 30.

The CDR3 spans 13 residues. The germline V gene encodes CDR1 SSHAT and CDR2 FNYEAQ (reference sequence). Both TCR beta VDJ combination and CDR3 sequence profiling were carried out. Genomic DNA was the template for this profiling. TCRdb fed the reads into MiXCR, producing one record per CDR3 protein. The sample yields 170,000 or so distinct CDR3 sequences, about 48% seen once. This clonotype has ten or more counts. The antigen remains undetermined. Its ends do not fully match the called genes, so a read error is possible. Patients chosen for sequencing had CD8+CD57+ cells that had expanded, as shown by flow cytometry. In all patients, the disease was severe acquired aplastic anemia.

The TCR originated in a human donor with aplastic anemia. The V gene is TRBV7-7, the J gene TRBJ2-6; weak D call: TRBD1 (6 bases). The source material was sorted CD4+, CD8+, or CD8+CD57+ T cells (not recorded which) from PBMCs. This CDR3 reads CASSLGGSNVLTF. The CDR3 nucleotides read TGTGCTAGCAGCTTAGGGGGTTCCAACGTCCTGACTTTC. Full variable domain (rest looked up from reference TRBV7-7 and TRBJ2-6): GAGVSQSPRYKVTKRGQDVTLRCDPISSHATLYWYQQALGQGPEFLTYFNYEAQPDKSGLPSDRFSAERPEGSISTLTIQRTEQRDSAMYRCASSLGGSNVLTFGAGSRLTVL.